Shown below are 7 T cell receptor beta chains from a single sample sequenced in a study of OX40 agonist ivuxolimab in advanced cancers. Assay: immunoSEQ multiplex PCR; the TCRdb copy retains only in-frame clones and omits some. Found here are about 16,000 clones, around 81% of them singletons; the top ten hold around an eighth. Material: CD4+ or CD8+ T cells sorted from blood, obtained in a trial of the OX40 agonist ivuxolimab. These receptors all come from an adult with an advanced solid tumor such as melanoma, head and neck, liver or kidney cancer.

The chain has TRBV19 and TRBJ2-7, with 14 bases matching TRBD2. V lost 4 bases and J lost 5; bases outside the gene matches: 13. CDR3 length: 18 residues. Germline-derived CDR1 and CDR2 are LNHDA and SQIVND (reference sequence). The CDR3 DNA reads as TGTGCCAGTAGTACCGCCCGAGGGACTAGCGGGAGCCCACACGAGCAGTACTTC. This gives the protein CASSTARGTSGSPHEQYF. The full variable domain, in which reference TRBV19 and TRBJ2-7 provide the parts outside the CDR3, is DGGITQSPKYLFRKEGQNVTLSCEQNLNHDAMYWYRQDPGQGLRLIYYSQIVNDFQKGDIAEGYSVSREKKESFPLTVTSAQKNPTAFYLCASSTARGTSGSPHEQYFGPGTRLTVT.

This clone turned up a few times. The chain carries TRBV7-9 and TRBJ2-1; D remains unclear. The V gene's germline CDR1 is SEHNR and CDR2 FQNEAQ (reference sequence). Trimming pared 5 bases from V and 8 bases from J, leaving 13 bases between. The CDR3 is made up of 13 amino acids. The CDR3 loop reads CASSPLYPHEQFF. CDR3 nucleotides: TGTGCCAGCAGCCCACTTTACCCTCATGAGCAGTTCTTC. The full variable domain, its missing parts supplied by reference TRBV7-9 and TRBJ2-1, is DTGVSQNPRHKITKRGQNVTFRCDPISEHNRLYWYRQTLGQGPEFLTYFQNEAQLEKSRLLSDRFSAERPKGSFSTLEIQRTEQGDSAMYLCASSPLYPHEQFFGPGTRLTVL.

In DNA form, the CDR3 reads TGTGCCAGCAGCCAAGAGGGCAGGGATAGGACCTTC. Its protein product is CASSQEGRDRTF. The chain couples TRBV4-2 to TRBJ1-2, with D perhaps TRBD1 (5 bases). The CDR3 runs to 12 residues. Germline CDR1 and CDR2: LGHNA and YNFKEQ. V dropped 0 bases and J dropped 14 bases, with 13 bases sitting between them.

This clone appeared a few times. The V call is TRBV27, the J call TRBJ1-4; D might be TRBD1 (6 bases). This CDR3 has 13 amino acids. V was cut by 5 bases and J by 8 bases, with 12 bases left in between. Per germline, CDR1 MNHEY and CDR2 SMNVEV (reference sequence). The DNA for the CDR3 is TGTGCCAGCAGTCTACAGGGTACCGAAAAACTGTTTTTT. Translation gives CASSLQGTEKLFF.

This chain's CDR3 is CASSLSADTQYF. The DNA of the CDR3 is TGTGCCAGCAGTTTAAGCGCAGATACGCAGTATTTT. The chain is built from TRBV27 and TRBJ2-3; D not certain. V dropped 2 bases and J dropped 4 bases, with 4 bases sitting between them. Germline V gene lookup returns CDR1 MNHEY and CDR2 SMNVEV (reference sequence). The CDR3 sequence is 12 residues long.

This sequence joins TRBV5-6 and TRBJ2-5; maybe TRBD2 (6 bases). The CDR3 sequence is 12 residues long. Germline values: CDR1 SGHDT, CDR2 YYEEEE. Trimming left V 0 bases short and J 7 bases short, with 7 bases between. In DNA form, the CDR3 reads TGTGCCAGCAGCTTGGGGAGGGGGACCCAGTACTTC. Amino acids: CASSLGRGTQYF. The entire variable domain, with the rest obtained from reference TRBV5-6 and TRBJ2-5, is as follows: DAGVTQSPTHLIKTRGQQVTLRCSPKSGHDTVSWYQQALGQGPQFIFQYYEEEERQRGNFPDRFSGHQFPNYSSELNVNALLLGDSALYLCASSLGRGTQYFGPGTRLLVL.

The chain uses TRBV9 and TRBJ2-3; 7 bases are a match to TRBD1. Losses at the gene ends were 6 bases for V and 8 bases for J; bases not matched to a gene: 9. The CDR3 loop spans 13 amino acids. CDR1 is SGDLS and CDR2 is YYNGEE in the germline V gene. The CDR3 protein is CASTQGSSGTQYF. The CDR3 DNA follows: TGTGCCAGCACACAGGGGTCATCAGGTACGCAGTATTTT. Full variable domain (outside the CDR3, taken from reference TRBV9 and TRBJ2-3): DSGVTQTPKHLITATGQRVTLRCSPRSGDLSVYWYQQSLDQGLQFLIQYYNGEERAKGNILERFSAQQFPDLHSELNLSSLELGDSALYFCASTQGSSGTQYFGPGTRLTVL.